This passage covers 20 T cell receptor beta chains from one sample sequenced in a study of response to subunit inactivated influenza vaccine. TCRdb processed the RT-PCR reads anew with MiXCR; each CDR3 protein has one entry. The repertoire holds roughly 700,000 distinct CDR3 sequences, with approximately 13% as singletons. The source was PBMCs from blood, collected around 15 days before vaccination. The source of these receptors is a man in his forties or fifties who received an inactivated influenza vaccine.

The V and J genes are TRBV5-1 and TRBJ1-3; D remains unclear. This CDR3 contains 14 residues. Germline CDR1 reads SGHRS; CDR2 reads YFSETQ. The V end was cut by 2 bases, the J end by 5 bases, with 11 bases between. DNA for the CDR3: TGCGCCAGCAGCTTTTCGGGATCAAGAAACACCATATATTTT. Its translation is CASSFSGSRNTIYF.

This clonotype was seen only a few times. The rearrangement uses TRBV6-1 and TRBJ2-7; D is uncertain. The ends were cut back, 8 bases at V and 2 bases at J, with 7 bases in the middle. Germline loops: CDR1 MNHNS, CDR2 SASEGT. This CDR3 is built from 11 residues. CDR3 coding DNA: TGTGCCAGCCGGAAGACCTACGAGCAGTACTTC. It encodes CASRKTYEQYF.

The sample holds a few counts of this clonotype. This chain uses TRBV21-1 with TRBJ2-7; the D call TRBD1 from the table was never checked on the DNA. TRBV21-1 is labeled a pseudogene. CDR3 length: 17 amino acids. Here the CDR3 reads CASSKADPGTGFDEQYF. The CDR3 nucleotides are TGTGCCAGCAGCAAAGCGGACCCCGGGACAGGCTTCGACGAGCAGTACTTC.

The CDR3: CASSFIAKNIQYF. The DNA for the CDR3 is TGTGCCAGCAGCTTCATAGCCAAAAACATTCAGTACTTC. This rearrangement joins TRBV5-5 to TRBJ2-4; D not resolved. V was cut by 2 bases and J by 0 bases, with 3 bases left in between. CDR3 length equals 13 residues. The germline V gene has CDR1 SGHKS and CDR2 YYEKEE (reference sequence).

The rearrangement joins TRBV12-3 or TRBV12-4 to TRBJ2-1; 7 nucleotides match TRBD2. This CDR3 is 15 amino acids long. Trimming removed 2 bases from V and 6 bases from J; junction bases left unmatched: 7. CDR3 DNA sequence: TGTGCCAGCAGTTTACAAGGGAGGGATATCAATGAGCAGTTCTTC. Translated: CASSLQGRDINEQFF.

The V call is TRBV12-3 or TRBV12-4, the J call TRBJ2-3; tentative D call: TRBD1 (6 bases). There are 14 residues in the CDR3. V lost 7 bases, J lost 5 bases, and 16 bases lay in between. CDR3 region: CASTPRTVRDTQYF. CDR3 nucleotide sequence: TGTGCCAGCACCCCTAGGACAGTCCGAGATACGCAGTATTTT.

This clonotype turned up a few times. J is TRBJ2-3 and V is TRBV12-3 or TRBV12-4; D not certain. Trimming removed 5 bases at V and 2 bases at J, with 5 bases between. CDR3 length: 12 amino acids. CDR3 nucleotide sequence: TGTGCCAGCAGTCACACCACAGATACGCAGTATTTT. Protein product: CASSHTTDTQYF.

This chain connects TRBV30 to TRBJ2-1, with D possibly being TRBD2 (6 bases). The CDR3 consists of 15 residues. Trimming took 2 bases from V and 6 from J, leaving 17 bases between them. Germline CDR1 is GTSNPN and CDR2 is SVGIG (reference sequence). CDR3 residues: CAWSRTSGVLNEQFF. CDR3 nucleotide sequence: TGTGCCTGGAGTCGGACGTCGGGAGTTCTCAATGAGCAGTTCTTC.

This clonotype was recorded at least ten times. The V and J genes are TRBV28 and TRBJ2-3; D remains unclear. The CDR3 runs to 15 residues. V lost 3 bases and J 6 bases, leaving 16 bases between the germline ends. Germline V gene sequence: CDR1 MDHEN, CDR2 SYDVKM. CDR3 loop: CASSFVLLFGDTQYF. In nucleotides, the CDR3 is TGTGCCAGCAGTTTCGTCCTCCTTTTCGGTGATACGCAGTATTTT. Filled out from reference TRBV28 and TRBJ2-3, the complete variable domain reads DVKVTQSSRYLVKRTGEKVFLECVQDMDHENMFWYRQDPGLGLRLIYFSYDVKMKEKGDIPEGYSVSREKKERFSLILESASTNQTSMYLCASSFVLLFGDTQYFGPGTRLTVL.

This clonotype was seen at least ten times. The gene calls are TRBV2 and TRBJ2-1; tentative D call: TRBD1 (6 bases). Trimming removed 6 bases from V and 7 bases from J, with 10 bases in between. Germline V gene data show CDR1 as SNHLY and CDR2 as FYNNEI. This CDR3 spans 12 amino acids. CDR3 protein: CASRATGNEQFF. The CDR3 nucleotides read TGTGCCAGCAGGGCAACAGGGAATGAGCAGTTCTTC.

This clonotype was seen more than once but under ten times. This chain links TRBV7-2 with TRBJ2-4; D perhaps matches TRBD2 (6 bases). In germline, CDR1 is SGHTA, CDR2 FQGNSA. The CDR3 sequence is 13 residues long. The V end was cut by 4 bases, the J end by 7 bases, with 11 bases between. The DNA for the CDR3 is TGTGCCAGCAGCTCCCATGGAGGGAACATTCAGTACTTC. It specifies CASSSHGGNIQYF.

V usage is TRBV4-3 and J usage is TRBJ1-1, with D perhaps TRBD1 (6 bases). The V end lost 3 bases, the J end lost 6 bases, and 11 bases lay between the germline ends. This CDR3 has 13 amino acids. Germline CDR1 reads LGHNA; CDR2 reads YSLEER. CDR3 residues: CASSQGGGSEAFF. For the CDR3, the DNA is TGCGCCAGCAGCCAGGGGGGCGGGTCTGAAGCTTTCTTT.

This clonotype was counted a few times. The chain combines TRBV6-2 or TRBV6-3 with TRBJ1-1, with 7 bases aligning to TRBD1. With V trimmed by 7 bases and J by 1 base, 3 bases remained unmatched. This CDR3 spans 13 amino acids. The V gene's germline CDR1 is MNHEY and CDR2 SVGEGT. CDR3 sequence reads: CASTWDRNTEAFF. CDR3 in DNA: TGTGCCAGCACCTGGGACAGGAACACTGAAGCTTTCTTT.

The V call is TRBV27, the J call TRBJ1-5; 9 nucleotides line up with TRBD1. The germline V gene has CDR1 MNHEY and CDR2 SMNVEV (reference sequence). CDR3 length: 15 amino acids. Unmatched junction bases numbered 6, after V lost 3 bases and J lost 6 bases. The chain's CDR3 is CASSLTGGFFQPQHF. CDR3 sequence (DNA): TGTGCCAGCAGTTTGACAGGGGGTTTCTTTCAGCCCCAGCATTTT.

The gene calls are TRBV5-1 and TRBJ1-6; D call uncertain. V gave up 4 bases and J gave up 6 bases, with 23 bases separating them. The CDR3 runs 18 residues. CDR1 is SGHRS and CDR2 is YFSETQ in the germline V gene. CDR3 in amino acids: CASSQLSSTLGLNSPLHF. CDR3 in DNA: TGCGCCAGCAGCCAACTTTCATCTACTTTGGGCCTTAATTCACCCCTCCACTTT.

This clonotype was recorded at least ten times. The chain recombines TRBV5-6 with TRBJ1-1, with no clear D. Germline V gene lookup returns CDR1 SGHDT and CDR2 YYEEEE. This CDR3 comprises 14 residues. Trimming cost V 0 bases and J 5 bases, with 11 bases left between them. CDR3 sequence reads: CASSLVRARTEAFF. Written as DNA, the CDR3 is TGTGCCAGCAGCTTGGTTCGCGCGAGGACTGAAGCTTTCTTT.

This clonotype turned up a few times. The junction and the germline gene differ at one end; a read error may be behind it. The chain carries TRBV7-9 and TRBJ2-3, with D possibly TRBD2 on 7 matching bases. The CDR3 consists of 13 residues. The germline gives CDR1 SEHNR, CDR2 FQNEAQ (reference sequence). CDR3 sequence reads: CASSLAGRGAQDF. CDR3 nucleotides: TGTGCCAGCAGCTTAGCAGGACGGGGGGCTCAGGATTTT. The full variable domain, rest sourced from reference TRBV7-9 and TRBJ2-3, is DTGVSQNPRHKITKRGQNVTFRCDPISEHNRLYWYRQTLGQGPEFLTYFQNEAQLEKSRLLSDRFSAERPKGSFSTLEIQRTEQGDSAMYLCASSLAGRGAQDFGPGTRLTVL.

V usage is TRBV7-9 and J usage is TRBJ1-1; D remains ambiguous. The germline V gene has CDR1 SEHNR and CDR2 FQNEAQ (reference sequence). V lost 4 bases, J lost 1 base, and 10 bases lay in between. The CDR3 consists of 14 residues. The CDR3 sequence: CASSSAAKNTEAFF. CDR3 sequence (DNA): TGTGCCAGCAGCTCCGCAGCCAAGAACACTGAAGCTTTCTTT.

The table lists this clonotype with many counts. The CDR3 nucleotides are TGTGCCAGCGCCATCCCCGGGGGGTTCGGTGAGCAGTTCTTC. The encoded protein is CASAIPGGFGEQFF. V is TRBV12-3 or TRBV12-4 and J is TRBJ2-1; 7 nucleotides line up with TRBD2. Losses at the gene ends were 8 bases for V and 9 bases for J; bases not matched to a gene: 13. The CDR3 covers 14 residues.

There are a few counts of this clonotype. The CDR3 nucleotides are TGTGCCAGCGCGGGGGCGGGCCTGGATGGGAATGGGGAGACCCAGTACTTC. Its translation: CASAGAGLDGNGETQYF. This sequence joins TRBV27 and TRBJ2-5, with TRBD2 as a possible D gene (7 bases). This CDR3 is built from 17 residues. V was pared by 8 bases and J by 5 bases, with 27 bases between. Germline CDR1 MNHEY, CDR2 SMNVEV (reference sequence).